This is a list of T cell receptor beta chains from one sample in a study of T-cell reconstitution after alpha-beta-depleted transplantation in children. A single record per CDR3 protein comes from TCRdb applying MiXCR to the PCR reads. The sample has a few hundred thousand distinct CDR3 sequences; about a quarter are singletons. The sample consisted of PBMCs, taken before TCRalphabeta/CD19-depleted stem cell transplant. The source is a boy under two years old with Wiskott-Aldrich syndrome, due to receive a stem cell transplant. The CDR3 runs from the conserved cysteine through the conserved F or W. A D gene is named only where the DNA matches it firmly. A clone size is listed for some rows: how often the clone was seen (once, few, many), or a class if it is expanded.

d_call j_call v_call clone_size cdr3_aa cdr3_nt
TRBD2 TRBJ2-7 TRBV2 NA CASKLADSYEQYF TGTGCCAGCAAACTAGCGGATTCCTACGAGCAGTACTTC
NA TRBJ2-1 TRBV4-2 once CASSQALEGRGIGNEQFF TGTGCCAGCAGCCAGGCCTTGGAGGGGAGAGGGATCGGTAATGAGCAGTTCTTC
NA TRBJ2-1 TRBV5-1 few CASSLASDSYNEQFF TGCGCCAGCAGCTTGGCTAGCGACTCCTACAATGAGCAGTTCTTC
TRBD2 TRBJ2-1 TRBV5-1 NA CASRPGRGYNEQFF TGCGCCAGCAGGCCCGGGAGGGGCTACAATGAGCAGTTCTTC
NA TRBJ2-3 TRBV6-5 few CASSYARSSGTDTQYF TGTGCCAGCAGTTACGCTAGGTCTAGCGGCACAGATACGCAGTATTTT
NA TRBJ2-1 TRBV7-3 NA CASSLEAGVTQFF TGTGCCAGCAGCTTAGAAGCGGGTGTAACTCAGTTCTTC
NA TRBJ2-3 TRBV7-9 NA CASSPTRVVLTDTQYF TGTGCCAGCAGCCCAACGCGAGTGGTACTCACAGATACGCAGTATTTT
TRBD1 TRBJ1-4 TRBV7-2 NA CASSTRQGGYEKLFF TGTGCCAGCAGCACAAGACAGGGTGGATATGAAAAACTGTTTTTT
TRBD1 TRBJ2-3 TRBV20-1 NA CSAQGQSKRPTQYF TGCAGTGCCCAGGGACAGTCAAAGCGGCCTACGCAGTATTTT
NA TRBJ1-2 TRBV29-1 NA CSAQGGTTYGYTF TGCAGCGCGCAGGGAGGGACTACCTATGGCTACACCTTC
TRBD2 TRBJ2-1 TRBV6-5 few CASSYSGTSGTSSYNEQFF TGTGCCAGCAGTTACTCCGGGACTAGCGGTACTTCCTCCTACAATGAGCAGTTCTTC
TRBD1 TRBJ2-5 TRBV29-1 NA CSVARVGQESQETQYF TGCAGCGTTGCCCGGGTCGGACAGGAATCCCAAGAGACCCAGTACTTC
NA TRBJ1-2 TRBV29-1 NA CSVPRALPGYGYTF TGCAGCGTCCCCCGGGCCCTACCTGGCTATGGCTACACCTTC
NA TRBJ1-1 TRBV20-1 NA CSARGGPMNTEAFF TGCAGTGCTAGGGGCGGACCCATGAACACTGAAGCTTTCTTT
NA TRBJ2-7 TRBV5-1 NA CASSLDRVRQYF TGCGCCAGCAGCTTGGACAGGGTTCGGCAGTACTTC
TRBD2 TRBJ2-1 TRBV7-2 NA CASSGLAGGYNEQFF TGTGCCAGCAGCGGACTAGCGGGAGGATACAATGAGCAGTTCTTC
NA TRBJ2-5 TRBV20-1 NA CSANKRTFQETQYF TGCAGTGCTAATAAGCGGACCTTCCAAGAGACCCAGTACTTC
NA TRBJ1-2 TRBV29-1 NA CSVAAGTDSWDYTF TGCAGCGTGGCCGCGGGGACGGACTCCTGGGACTACACCTTC
TRBD2 TRBJ2-7 TRBV9 few CASSARTSGSLYEQYF TGTGCCAGCAGCGCCCGGACTAGCGGAAGTCTCTACGAGCAGTACTTC
NA TRBJ2-1 TRBV5-1 few CASSLENSYNEQFF TGCGCCAGCAGCTTGGAGAACTCCTACAATGAGCAGTTCTTC
TRBD2 TRBJ2-7 TRBV20-1 NA CSATTSLREQYF TGCAGTGCTACGACTAGCTTAAGGGAGCAGTACTTC
NA TRBJ2-3 TRBV25-1 few CASSEYRGVTDTQYF TGTGCCAGCAGTGAATACAGGGGGGTCACAGATACGCAGTATTTT
NA TRBJ1-6 TRBV6-6 NA CASMTANSPLHF TGTGCCAGCATGACGGCTAATTCACCCCTCCACTTT
NA TRBJ2-5 TRBV7-8 once CASSPRRTPTQETQYF TGTGCCAGCAGCCCTAGACGGACGCCTACGCAAGAGACCCAGTACTTC
NA TRBJ1-3 TRBV20-1 few CSARHSSGNTIYF TGCAGTGCTAGACACAGCTCTGGAAACACCATATATTTT
TRBD2 TRBJ2-2 TRBV5-5 few CASSYGTTYDTGELFF TGTGCCAGCAGCTATGGGACTACCTACGACACCGGGGAGCTGTTTTTT
NA TRBJ2-2 TRBV5-1 NA CASSLAQTTGELFF TGCGCCAGCAGCTTGGCCCAGACCACCGGGGAGCTGTTTTTT
NA TRBJ2-3 TRBV27 few CASRVAVLSTDTQYF TGTGCCAGCAGAGTAGCGGTCCTCAGCACAGATACGCAGTATTTT
NA TRBJ2-7 TRBV28 few CASSFGILSREQYF TGTGCCAGCAGTTTCGGCATCCTCTCGCGGGAGCAGTACTTC
TRBD2 TRBJ2-4 TRBV15 few CATSRGRGLQNIQYF TGTGCCACCAGCCGAGGAAGGGGACTACAAAACATTCAGTACTTC
NA TRBJ1-2 TRBV5-1 NA CASSFMGEDARYGYTF TGCGCCAGCAGCTTTATGGGTGAGGACGCGCGATATGGCTACACCTTC
TRBD1 TRBJ1-2 TRBV29-1 once CSDGQGYGYTF TGCAGCGACGGACAGGGTTATGGCTACACCTTC
TRBD2 TRBJ2-3 TRBV12-3/TRBV12-4 NA CASSSRDSGRFSTDTQYF TGTGCCAGCAGTTCCAGGGATAGCGGGAGGTTTAGCACAGATACGCAGTATTTT
NA TRBJ1-1 TRBV5-1 NA CASSLAIQNFMNTEAFF TGCGCCAGCAGCTTGGCCATACAGAATTTCATGAACACTGAAGCTTTCTTT
NA TRBJ2-6 TRBV9 few CASSVSWVFGANVLTF TGTGCCAGCAGCGTATCTTGGGTGTTCGGGGCCAACGTCCTGACTTTC
TRBD2 TRBJ2-1 TRBV5-1 NA CASSPGLANTYNEQFF TGCGCCAGCAGCCCGGGACTAGCGAATACCTACAATGAGCAGTTCTTC
NA TRBJ1-6 TRBV10-3 NA CAISESVSYNSPLHF TGTGCCATCAGTGAGTCGGTTTCCTATAATTCACCCCTCCACTTT
TRBD2 TRBJ2-7 TRBV20-1 once CSARGSGSNEQYF TGCAGTGCTAGGGGTAGCGGGAGCAACGAGCAGTACTTC
NA TRBJ2-3 TRBV10-3 NA CAISLPDRVAAYTDTQYF TGTGCCATCAGTCTTCCCGATAGAGTAGCGGCCTACACAGATACGCAGTATTTT
NA TRBJ1-2 TRBV20-1 NA CRATGGYTF TGCAGGGCAACTGGGGGCTACACCTTC
NA TRBJ2-1 TRBV12-3/TRBV12-4 NA CATQRREGNEQFF TGTGCCACCCAGCGGAGAGAGGGCAATGAGCAGTTCTTC
NA TRBJ2-7 TRBV7-9 few CASSLGAGFRYEQYF TGTGCCAGCAGCTTAGGGGCGGGTTTTCGCTACGAGCAGTACTTC
NA TRBJ2-5 TRBV2 few CASSQNRGGETQYF TGTGCCAGCAGTCAGAACAGGGGGGGCGAGACCCAGTACTTC
TRBD1 TRBJ2-3 TRBV14 once CASSPRRDRSTDTQYF TGTGCCAGCAGCCCTAGACGGGACAGGAGCACAGATACGCAGTATTTT
TRBD1 TRBJ2-3 TRBV2 NA CASSGQGARMTDTQYF TGTGCCAGCAGTGGCCAGGGGGCGAGGATGACAGATACGCAGTATTTT
NA TRBJ2-7 TRBV10-3 NA CAISESMGFSYEQYF TGTGCCATCAGTGAGTCGATGGGTTTCTCCTACGAGCAGTACTTC